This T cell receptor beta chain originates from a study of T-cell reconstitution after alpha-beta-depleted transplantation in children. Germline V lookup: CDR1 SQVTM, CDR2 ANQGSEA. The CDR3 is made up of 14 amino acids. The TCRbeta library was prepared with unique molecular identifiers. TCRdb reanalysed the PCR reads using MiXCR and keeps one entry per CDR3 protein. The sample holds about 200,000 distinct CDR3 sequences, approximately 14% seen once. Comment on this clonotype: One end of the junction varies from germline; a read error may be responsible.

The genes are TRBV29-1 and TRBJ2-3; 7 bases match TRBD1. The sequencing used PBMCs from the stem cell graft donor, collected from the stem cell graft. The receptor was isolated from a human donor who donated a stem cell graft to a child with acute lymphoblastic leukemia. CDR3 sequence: CKKGAKNGTDTQYF. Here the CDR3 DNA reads TGTAAAAAGGGGGCGAAGAATGGGACAGATACGCAGTATTTT.